This TCR beta chain was documented in a study of T-cell reconstitution after alpha-beta-depleted transplantation in children. General observations from the study: Some patients showed high day-60 TCRbeta diversity, which derived from surviving recipient T cells and thymic progenitors. The study reportedly traced alpha-beta T cells about two months after transplant to several hundred expanded graft clones. Hyperexpanded clones declined; after one year, newly produced T cells mostly supplied diversity.

With respect to this clonotype: The antigen is unknown.

Molecular barcoding with unique molecular identifiers was used for the TCRbeta library. TCRdb re-analysed the PCR reads in MiXCR, keeping a single row per CDR3 protein. The data show a few hundred thousand distinct CDR3 sequences, 25% to 30% seen once. The junction had 9 bases not matched to a gene; V was cut back by 6 bases and J by 6 bases. This CDR3 contains 15 residues. V gene TRBV12-3 or TRBV12-4 combines with J gene TRBJ1-5; TRBD1 matches at 9 bases. This sequence originates from a boy younger than two with Wiskott-Aldrich syndrome, due to receive a stem cell transplant. The starting material was PBMCs, obtained before TCRalphabeta/CD19-depleted stem cell transplant. This CDR3 is CASSRETGGSQPQHF. In DNA, the CDR3 is TGTGCCAGCAGCCGAGAGACAGGGGGTAGTCAGCCCCAGCATTTT.